This T cell receptor (beta chain) was found in a study of CD8 T cells in ankylosing spondylitis. The study's findings and limits: Earlier reports found some motif variants in synovial fluid and blood in reactive arthritis. CD8+ disease-linked clones were present at relatively low frequencies in blood. Within matched ankylosing spondylitis synovial fluid, disease-linked clones were reportedly significantly enriched. A motif of eight or nine highly homologous TCR beta variants was seen as apparently characteristic of ankylosing spondylitis blood.

CDR3 size: 13 residues. V was shortened by 6 bases and J by 3 bases, with 14 bases between the two germline ends. The V gene's germline CDR1 is DFQATT and CDR2 SNEGSKA (reference sequence). The authors made TCR beta libraries by quantitative 5'-RACE with molecular barcodes. In TCRdb, the 5' RACE reads were re-called with MiXCR into one record per CDR3 protein. Among roughly 470,000 distinct CDR3 sequences listed, about 24% were seen once. This clonotype was seen only once. Its antigen is undetermined. This sequence originates from a male donor with ankylosing spondylitis. Sequencing was done on a sample of blood, either unsorted or a sorted T cell fraction (not recorded which). The J gene is TRBJ1-1, the V gene TRBV20-1; D is unresolved. This CDR3 reads CSASTAQDTEAFF. CDR3 in DNA: TGCAGTGCCAGCACAGCGCAGGACACTGAAGCTTTCTTT.